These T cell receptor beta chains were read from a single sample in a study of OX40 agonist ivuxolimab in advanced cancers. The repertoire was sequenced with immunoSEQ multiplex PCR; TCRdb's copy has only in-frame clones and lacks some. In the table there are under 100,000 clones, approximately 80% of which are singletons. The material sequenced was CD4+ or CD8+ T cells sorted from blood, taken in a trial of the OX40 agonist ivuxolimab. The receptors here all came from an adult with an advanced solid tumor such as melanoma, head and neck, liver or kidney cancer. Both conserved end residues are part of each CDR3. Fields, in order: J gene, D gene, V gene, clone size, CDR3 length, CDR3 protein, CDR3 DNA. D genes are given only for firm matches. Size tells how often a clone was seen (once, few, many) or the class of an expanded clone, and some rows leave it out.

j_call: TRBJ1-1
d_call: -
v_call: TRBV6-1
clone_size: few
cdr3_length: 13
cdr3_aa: CASSGDMNTEAFF
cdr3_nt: TGTGCCAGCAGTGGGGACATGAACACTGAAGCTTTCTTT

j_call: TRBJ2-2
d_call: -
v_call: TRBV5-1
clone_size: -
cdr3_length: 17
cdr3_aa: CASSPEWALLSTGELFF
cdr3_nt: TGCGCCAGCAGCCCGGAGTGGGCCTTGTTAAGCACCGGGGAGCTGTTTTTT

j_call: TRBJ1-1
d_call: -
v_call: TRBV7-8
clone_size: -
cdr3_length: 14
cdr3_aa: CASSSGISFTEAFF
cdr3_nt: TGTGCCAGCAGCTCCGGGATTTCCTTCACTGAAGCTTTCTTT

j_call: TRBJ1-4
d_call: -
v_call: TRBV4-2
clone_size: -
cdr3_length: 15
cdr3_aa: CASSQDGKGREKLFF
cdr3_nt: TGTGCCAGCAGCCAAGACGGGAAGGGCCGAGAAAAACTGTTTTTT

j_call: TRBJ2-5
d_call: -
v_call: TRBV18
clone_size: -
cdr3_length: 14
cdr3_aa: CASSPGTPKETQYF
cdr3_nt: TGTGCCAGCTCCCCCGGGACCCCCAAAGAGACCCAGTACTTC

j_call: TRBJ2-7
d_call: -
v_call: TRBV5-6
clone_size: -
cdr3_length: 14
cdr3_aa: CASSLEQPGIGQYF
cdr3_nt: TGTGCCAGCAGCTTGGAACAGCCCGGGATTGGGCAGTACTTC

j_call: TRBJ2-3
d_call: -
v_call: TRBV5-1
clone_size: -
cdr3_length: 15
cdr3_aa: CASSLWDWESDTQYF
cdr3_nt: TGCGCCAGCAGCTTGTGGGACTGGGAATCAGATACGCAGTATTTT

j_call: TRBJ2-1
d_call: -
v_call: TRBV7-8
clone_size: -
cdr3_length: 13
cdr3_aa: CASSSGSYNEQFF
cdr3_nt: TGTGCCAGCAGCTCCGGGTCCTACAATGAGCAGTTCTTC

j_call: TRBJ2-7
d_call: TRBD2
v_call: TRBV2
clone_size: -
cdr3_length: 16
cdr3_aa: CASSVTAGVAPYEQYF
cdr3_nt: TGTGCCAGCAGTGTTACTGCGGGAGTGGCCCCCTACGAGCAGTACTTC

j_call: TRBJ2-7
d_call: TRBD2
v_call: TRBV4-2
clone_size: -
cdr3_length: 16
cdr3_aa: CASSQPYRAGGGEQYF
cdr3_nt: TGTGCCAGCAGCCAACCGTATAGAGCGGGGGGCGGCGAGCAGTACTTC

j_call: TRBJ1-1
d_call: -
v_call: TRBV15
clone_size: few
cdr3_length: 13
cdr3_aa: CATSSWVSPEAFF
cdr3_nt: TGTGCCACCAGCAGCTGGGTCTCCCCTGAAGCTTTCTTT

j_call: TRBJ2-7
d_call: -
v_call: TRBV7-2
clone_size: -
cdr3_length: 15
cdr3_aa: CASSGSGTPEGEQYF
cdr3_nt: TGTGCCAGCAGCGGATCCGGGACCCCCGAGGGCGAGCAGTACTTC

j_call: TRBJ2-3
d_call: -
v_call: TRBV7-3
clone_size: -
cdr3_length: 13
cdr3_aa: CASSFGDPDTQYF
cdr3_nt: TGTGCCAGCAGCTTCGGGGACCCAGATACGCAGTATTTT

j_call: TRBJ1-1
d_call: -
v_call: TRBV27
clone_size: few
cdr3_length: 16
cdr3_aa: CASSLTLQEWNTEAFF
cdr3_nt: TGTGCCAGCAGTTTAACCCTACAGGAGTGGAACACTGAAGCTTTCTTT

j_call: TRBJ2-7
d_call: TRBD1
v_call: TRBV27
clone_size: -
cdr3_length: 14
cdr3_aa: CASSPDRVGYEQYF
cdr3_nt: TGTGCCAGCAGCCCTGACAGGGTCGGTTACGAGCAGTACTTC

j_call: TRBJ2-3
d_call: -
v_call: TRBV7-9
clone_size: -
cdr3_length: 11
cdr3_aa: CASSASDTQYF
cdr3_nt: TGTGCCAGCAGCGCCTCAGATACGCAGTATTTT

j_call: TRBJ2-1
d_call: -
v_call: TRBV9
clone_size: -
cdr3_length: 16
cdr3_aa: CASSVERERSYNEQFF
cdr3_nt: TGTGCCAGCAGCGTAGAGAGAGAACGCTCCTACAATGAGCAGTTCTTC

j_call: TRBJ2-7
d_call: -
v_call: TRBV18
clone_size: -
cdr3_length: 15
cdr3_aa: CASSRYGTGSYEQYF
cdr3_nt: TGTGCAAGCTCACGGTACGGAACAGGGTCCTACGAGCAGTACTTC

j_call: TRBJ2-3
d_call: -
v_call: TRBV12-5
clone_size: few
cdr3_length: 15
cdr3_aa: CASGSLGRATSTQYF
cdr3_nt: TGTGCTAGTGGTTCTTTGGGCAGGGCGACTAGTACGCAGTATTTT

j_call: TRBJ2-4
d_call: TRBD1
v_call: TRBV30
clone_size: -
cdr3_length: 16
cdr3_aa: CAAGTGLTLAKNIQYF
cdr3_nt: TGTGCCGCTGGGACAGGCCTGACTCTAGCCAAAAACATTCAGTACTTC

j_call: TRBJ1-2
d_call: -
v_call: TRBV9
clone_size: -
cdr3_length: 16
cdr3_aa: CASSFRRDPGGSGYTF
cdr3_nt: TGTGCCAGCAGCTTCCGCCGGGACCCAGGCGGGAGTGGCTACACCTTC

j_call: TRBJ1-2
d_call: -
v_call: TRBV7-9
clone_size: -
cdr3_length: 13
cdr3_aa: CASSLSPLDVYTF
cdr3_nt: TGTGCCAGCAGCTTGAGCCCCCTGGATGTCTACACCTTC

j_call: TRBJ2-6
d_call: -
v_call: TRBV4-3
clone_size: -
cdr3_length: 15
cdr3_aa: CASSQAFSGANVLTF
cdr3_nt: TGCGCCAGCAGCCAAGCCTTCTCTGGGGCCAACGTCCTGACTTTC

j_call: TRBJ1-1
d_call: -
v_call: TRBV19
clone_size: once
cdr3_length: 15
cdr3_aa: CASSIWEVESTEAFF
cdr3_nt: TGTGCCAGTAGTATCTGGGAAGTTGAATCCACTGAAGCTTTCTTT

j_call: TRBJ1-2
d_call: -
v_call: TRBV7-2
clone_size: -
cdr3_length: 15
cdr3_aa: CASSLAREANYGYTF
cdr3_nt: TGTGCCAGCAGCTTAGCACGGGAAGCTAACTATGGCTACACCTTC

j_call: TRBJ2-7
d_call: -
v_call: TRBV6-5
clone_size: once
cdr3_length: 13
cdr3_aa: CASSYSSRGEQYF
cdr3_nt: TGTGCCAGCAGTTACTCAAGTCGGGGCGAGCAGTACTTC

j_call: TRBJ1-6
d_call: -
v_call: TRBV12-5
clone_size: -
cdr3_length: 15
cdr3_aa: CASGLSGGVASPLHF
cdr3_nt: TGTGCTAGTGGTTTGAGCGGGGGAGTAGCTTCACCCCTCCACTTT

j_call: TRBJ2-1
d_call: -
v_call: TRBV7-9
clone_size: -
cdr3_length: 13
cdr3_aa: CASSGGTGNEQFF
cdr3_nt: TGTGCCAGCAGCGGGGGGACTGGGAATGAGCAGTTCTTC

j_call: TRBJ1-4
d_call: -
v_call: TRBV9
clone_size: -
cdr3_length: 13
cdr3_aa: CASGRQGTEKLFF
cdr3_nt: TGTGCCAGCGGGAGACAAGGGACTGAAAAACTGTTTTTT

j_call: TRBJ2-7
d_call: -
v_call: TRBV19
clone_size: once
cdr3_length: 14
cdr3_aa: CASSIGQASYEQYF
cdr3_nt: TGTGCCAGTAGTATAGGACAGGCCTCCTACGAGCAGTACTTC

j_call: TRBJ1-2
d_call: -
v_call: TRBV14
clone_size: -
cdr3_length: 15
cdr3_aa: CASSRGEGRSYGYTF
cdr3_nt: TGTGCCAGCAGCCGGGGGGAGGGACGGAGCTATGGCTACACCTTC

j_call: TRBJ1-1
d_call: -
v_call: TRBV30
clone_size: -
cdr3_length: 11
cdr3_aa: CAWTAHTEAFF
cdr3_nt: TGTGCCTGGACAGCACACACTGAAGCTTTCTTT

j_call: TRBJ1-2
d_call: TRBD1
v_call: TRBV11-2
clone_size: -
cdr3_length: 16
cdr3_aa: CASSLDNGQGYYGYTF
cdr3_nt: TGTGCCAGCAGCTTAGATAACGGACAGGGCTACTATGGCTACACCTTC

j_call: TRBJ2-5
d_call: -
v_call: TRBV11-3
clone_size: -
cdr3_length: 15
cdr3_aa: CASSLGGTAGETQYF
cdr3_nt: TGTGCCAGCAGCTTAGGGGGCACCGCCGGAGAGACCCAGTACTTC

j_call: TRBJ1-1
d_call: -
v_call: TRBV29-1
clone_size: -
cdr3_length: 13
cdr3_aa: CSVEERRGTEAFF
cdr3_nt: TGCAGCGTTGAAGAGCGCAGGGGCACTGAAGCTTTCTTT

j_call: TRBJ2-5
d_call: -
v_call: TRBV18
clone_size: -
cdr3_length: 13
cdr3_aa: CASSPGSGETQYF
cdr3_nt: TGTGCCAGCTCACCGGGCAGCGGAGAGACCCAGTACTTC

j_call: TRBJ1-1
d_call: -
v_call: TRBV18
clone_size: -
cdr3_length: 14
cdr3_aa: CASSPPSGLAEAFF
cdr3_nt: TGTGCCAGCTCACCACCGAGCGGTTTGGCTGAAGCTTTCTTT

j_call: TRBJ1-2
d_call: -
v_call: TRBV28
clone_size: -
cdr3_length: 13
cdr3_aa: CASSLPGYLGYTF
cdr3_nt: TGTGCCAGCAGTCTACCAGGGTATCTTGGCTACACCTTC

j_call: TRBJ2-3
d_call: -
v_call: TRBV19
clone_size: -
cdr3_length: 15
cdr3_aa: CASSTWQGSTDTQYF
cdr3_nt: TGTGCCAGTAGTACTTGGCAGGGTAGCACAGATACGCAGTATTTT

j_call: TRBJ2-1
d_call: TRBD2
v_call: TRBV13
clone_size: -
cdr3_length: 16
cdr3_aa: CASSSATSGGDNEQFF
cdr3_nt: TGTGCCAGCAGCTCGGCAACTAGCGGGGGGGACAATGAGCAGTTCTTC